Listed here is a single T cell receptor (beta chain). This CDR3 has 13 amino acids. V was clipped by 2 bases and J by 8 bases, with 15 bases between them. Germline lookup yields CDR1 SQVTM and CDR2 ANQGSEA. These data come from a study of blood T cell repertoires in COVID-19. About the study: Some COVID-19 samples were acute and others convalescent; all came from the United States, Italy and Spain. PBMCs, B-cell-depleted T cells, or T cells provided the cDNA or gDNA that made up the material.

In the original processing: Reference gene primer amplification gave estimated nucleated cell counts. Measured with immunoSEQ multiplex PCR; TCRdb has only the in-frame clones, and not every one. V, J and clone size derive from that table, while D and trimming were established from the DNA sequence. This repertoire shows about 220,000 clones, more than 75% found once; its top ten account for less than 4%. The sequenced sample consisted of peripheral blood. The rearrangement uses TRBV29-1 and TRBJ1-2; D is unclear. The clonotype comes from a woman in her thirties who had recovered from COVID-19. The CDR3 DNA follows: TGCAGCGTTGAATTTGGGGAGTATGGAGGCTACACCTTC. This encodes CSVEFGEYGGYTF.